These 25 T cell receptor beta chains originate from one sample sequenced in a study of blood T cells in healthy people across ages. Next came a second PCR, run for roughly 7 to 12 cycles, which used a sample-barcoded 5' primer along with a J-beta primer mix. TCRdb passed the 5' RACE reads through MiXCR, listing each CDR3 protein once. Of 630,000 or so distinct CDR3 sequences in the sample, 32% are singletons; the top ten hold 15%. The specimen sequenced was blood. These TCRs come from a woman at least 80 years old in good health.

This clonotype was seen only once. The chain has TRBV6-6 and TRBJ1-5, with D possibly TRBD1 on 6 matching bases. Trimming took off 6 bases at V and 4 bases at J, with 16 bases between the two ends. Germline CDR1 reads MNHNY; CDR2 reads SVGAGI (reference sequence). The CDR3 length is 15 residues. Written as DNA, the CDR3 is TGTGCCAGCAGCCACATAGGGGGTACGAATCAGCCCCAGCATTTT. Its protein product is CASSHIGGTNQPQHF.

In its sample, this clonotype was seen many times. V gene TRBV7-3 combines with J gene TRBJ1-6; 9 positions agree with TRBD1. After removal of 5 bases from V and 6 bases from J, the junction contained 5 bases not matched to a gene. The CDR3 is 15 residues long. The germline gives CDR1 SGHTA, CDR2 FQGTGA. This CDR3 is CASSPSGQGNSPLHF. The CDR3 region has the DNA TGTGCCAGCAGCCCTTCGGGACAGGGTAATTCACCCCTCCACTTT.

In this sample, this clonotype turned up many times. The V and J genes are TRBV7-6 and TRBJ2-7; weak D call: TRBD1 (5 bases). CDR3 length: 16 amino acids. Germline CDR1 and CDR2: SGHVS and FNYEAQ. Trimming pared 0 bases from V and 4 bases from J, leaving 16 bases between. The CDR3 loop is CASSLAAQGMWYEQYF. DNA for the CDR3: TGTGCCAGCAGCTTAGCAGCTCAGGGTATGTGGTACGAGCAGTACTTC.

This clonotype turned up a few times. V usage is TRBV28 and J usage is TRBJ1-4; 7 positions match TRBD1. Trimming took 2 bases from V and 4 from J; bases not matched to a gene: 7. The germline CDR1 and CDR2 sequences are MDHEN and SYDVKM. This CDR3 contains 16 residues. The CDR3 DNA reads TGTGCCAGCAGTTTAACAGGGGCAGCTATTAATGAAAAACTGTTTTTT. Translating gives CASSLTGAAINEKLFF.

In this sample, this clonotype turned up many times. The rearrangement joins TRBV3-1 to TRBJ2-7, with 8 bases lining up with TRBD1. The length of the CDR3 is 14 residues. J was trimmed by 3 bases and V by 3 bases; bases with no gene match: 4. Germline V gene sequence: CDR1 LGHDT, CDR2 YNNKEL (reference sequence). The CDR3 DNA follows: TGTGCCAGCAGCCAGCCGGGACAGGACTACGAGCAGTACTTC. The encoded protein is CASSQPGQDYEQYF.

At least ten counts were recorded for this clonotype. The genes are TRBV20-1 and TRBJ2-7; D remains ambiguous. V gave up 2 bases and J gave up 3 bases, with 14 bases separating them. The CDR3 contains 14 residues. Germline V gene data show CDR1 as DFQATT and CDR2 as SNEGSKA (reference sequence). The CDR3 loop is CSARYPGGNYEQYF. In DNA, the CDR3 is TGCAGTGCTAGATACCCCGGCGGAAACTACGAGCAGTACTTC.

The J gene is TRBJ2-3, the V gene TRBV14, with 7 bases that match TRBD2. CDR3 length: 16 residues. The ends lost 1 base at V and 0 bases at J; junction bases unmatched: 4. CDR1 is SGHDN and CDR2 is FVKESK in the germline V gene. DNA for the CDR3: TGTGCCAGCAGCCAAGCGTCTAGCGGTAGCACAGATACGCAGTATTTT. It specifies CASSQASSGSTDTQYF. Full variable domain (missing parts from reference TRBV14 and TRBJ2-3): EAGVTQFPSHSVIEKGQTVTLRCDPISGHDNLYWYRRVMGKEIKFLLHFVKESKQDESGMPNNRFLAERTGGTYSTLKVQPAELEDSGVYFCASSQASSGSTDTQYFGPGTRLTVL.

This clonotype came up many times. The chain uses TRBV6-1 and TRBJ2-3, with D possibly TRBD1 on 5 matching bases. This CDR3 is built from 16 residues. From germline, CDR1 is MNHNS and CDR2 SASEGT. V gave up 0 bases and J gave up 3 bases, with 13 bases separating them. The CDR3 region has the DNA TGTGCCAGCAGTGAAGCCCCAGGGTGGAGAACAGATACGCAGTATTTT. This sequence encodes CASSEAPGWRTDTQYF.

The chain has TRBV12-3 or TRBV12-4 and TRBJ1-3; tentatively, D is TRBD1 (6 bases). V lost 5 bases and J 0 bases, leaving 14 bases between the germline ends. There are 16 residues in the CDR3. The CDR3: CASSRTSRGSGNTIYF. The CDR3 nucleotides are TGTGCCAGCAGTCGGACATCCAGGGGCTCTGGAAACACCATATATTTT.

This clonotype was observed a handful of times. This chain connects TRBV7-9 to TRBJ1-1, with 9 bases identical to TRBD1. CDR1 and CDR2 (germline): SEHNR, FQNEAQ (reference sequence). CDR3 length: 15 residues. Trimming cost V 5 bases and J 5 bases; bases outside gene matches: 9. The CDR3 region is CASSKLGQGGTEAFF. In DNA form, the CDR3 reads TGTGCCAGCAGCAAATTGGGACAGGGAGGGACTGAAGCTTTCTTT. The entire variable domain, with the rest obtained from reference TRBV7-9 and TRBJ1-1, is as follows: DTGVSQNPRHKITKRGQNVTFRCDPISEHNRLYWYRQTLGQGPEFLTYFQNEAQLEKSRLLSDRFSAERPKGSFSTLEIQRTEQGDSAMYLCASSKLGQGGTEAFFGQGTRLTVV.

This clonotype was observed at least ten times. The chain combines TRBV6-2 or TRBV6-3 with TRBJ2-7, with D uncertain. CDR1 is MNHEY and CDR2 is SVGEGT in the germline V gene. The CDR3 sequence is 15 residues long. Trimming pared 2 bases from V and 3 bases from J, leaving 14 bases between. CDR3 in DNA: TGTGCCAGCAGTTACCCGTGGTCCAGCCTCTACGAGCAGTACTTC. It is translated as CASSYPWSSLYEQYF.

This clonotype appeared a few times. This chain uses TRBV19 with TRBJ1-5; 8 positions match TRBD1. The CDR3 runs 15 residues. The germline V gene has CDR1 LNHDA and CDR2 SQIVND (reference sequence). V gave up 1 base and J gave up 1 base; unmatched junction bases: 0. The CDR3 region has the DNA TGTGCCAGTAGTATAGGACAGGGGAGCAATCAGCCCCAGCATTTT. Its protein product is CASSIGQGSNQPQHF. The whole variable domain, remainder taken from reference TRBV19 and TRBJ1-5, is DGGITQSPKYLFRKEGQNVTLSCEQNLNHDAMYWYRQDPGQGLRLIYYSQIVNDFQKGDIAEGYSVSREKKESFPLTVTSAQKNPTAFYLCASSIGQGSNQPQHFGDGTRLSIL.

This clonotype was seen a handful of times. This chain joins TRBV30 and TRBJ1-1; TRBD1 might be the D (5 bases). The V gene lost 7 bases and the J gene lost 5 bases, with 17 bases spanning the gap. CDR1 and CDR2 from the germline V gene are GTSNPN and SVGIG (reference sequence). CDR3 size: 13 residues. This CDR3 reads CASADFWGTEAFF. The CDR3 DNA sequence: TGTGCCTCCGCGGACTTCTGGGGGACTGAAGCTTTCTTT.

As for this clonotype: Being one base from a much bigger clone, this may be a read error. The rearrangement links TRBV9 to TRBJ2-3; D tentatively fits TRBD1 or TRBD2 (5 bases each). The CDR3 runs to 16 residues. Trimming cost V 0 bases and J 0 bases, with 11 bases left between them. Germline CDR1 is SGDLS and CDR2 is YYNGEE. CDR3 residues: CASSVGEWGSTDTQYF. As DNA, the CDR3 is TGTGCCAGCAGCGTAGGGGAGTGGGGGAGCACAGATACGCAGTATTTT.

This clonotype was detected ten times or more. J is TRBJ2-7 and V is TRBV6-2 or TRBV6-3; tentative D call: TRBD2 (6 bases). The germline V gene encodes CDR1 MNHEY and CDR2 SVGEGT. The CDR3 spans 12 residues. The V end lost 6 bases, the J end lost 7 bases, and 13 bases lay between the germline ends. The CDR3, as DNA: TGTGCCAGCAGGGACTCGGGGGATGAGCAGTACTTC. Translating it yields CASRDSGDEQYF.

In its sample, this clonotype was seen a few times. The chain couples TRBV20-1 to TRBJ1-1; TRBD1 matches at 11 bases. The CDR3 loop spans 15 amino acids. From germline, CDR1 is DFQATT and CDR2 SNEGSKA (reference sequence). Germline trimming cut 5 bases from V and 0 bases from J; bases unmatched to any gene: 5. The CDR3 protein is CSAGTGGGMNTEAFF. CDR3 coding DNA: TGCAGTGCTGGGACAGGGGGGGGAATGAACACTGAAGCTTTCTTT.

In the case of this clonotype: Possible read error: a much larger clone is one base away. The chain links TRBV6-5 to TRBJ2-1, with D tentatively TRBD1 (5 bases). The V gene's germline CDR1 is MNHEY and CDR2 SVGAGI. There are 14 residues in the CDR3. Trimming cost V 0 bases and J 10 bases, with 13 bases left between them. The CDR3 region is CASSYSIAGYEQFF. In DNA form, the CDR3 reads TGTGCCAGCAGTTACTCGATCGCAGGGTACGAGCAGTTCTTC.

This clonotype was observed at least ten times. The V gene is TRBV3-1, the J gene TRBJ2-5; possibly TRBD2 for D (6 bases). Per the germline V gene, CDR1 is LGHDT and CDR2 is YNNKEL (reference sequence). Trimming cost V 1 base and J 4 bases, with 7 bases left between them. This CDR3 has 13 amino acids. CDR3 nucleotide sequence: TGTGCCAGCAGCCAAGGGAGGGCAGAGACCCAGTACTTC. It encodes CASSQGRAETQYF.

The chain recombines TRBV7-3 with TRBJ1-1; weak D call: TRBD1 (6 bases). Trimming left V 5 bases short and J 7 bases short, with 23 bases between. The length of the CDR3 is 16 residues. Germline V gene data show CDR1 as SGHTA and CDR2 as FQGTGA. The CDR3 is CASSPNKGGGTLEAFF. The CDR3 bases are TGTGCCAGCAGCCCAAATAAGGGGGGGGGGACGCTTGAAGCTTTCTTT.

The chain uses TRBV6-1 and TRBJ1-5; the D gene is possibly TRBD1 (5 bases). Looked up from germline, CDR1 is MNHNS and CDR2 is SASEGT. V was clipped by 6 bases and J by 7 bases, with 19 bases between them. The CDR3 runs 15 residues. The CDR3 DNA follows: TGTGCCAGCAGATCCCTGGGGGGACGTGGCCAGCCCCAGCATTTT. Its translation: CASRSLGGRGQPQHF.

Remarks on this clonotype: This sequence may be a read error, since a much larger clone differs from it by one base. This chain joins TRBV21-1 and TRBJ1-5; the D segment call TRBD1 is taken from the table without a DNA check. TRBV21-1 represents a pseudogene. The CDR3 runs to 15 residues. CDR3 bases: TGTGCCAGCAGCAAACACGATCAGGGGGTTCAGCCCCAGCATTTT. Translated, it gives CASSKHDQGVQPQHF.

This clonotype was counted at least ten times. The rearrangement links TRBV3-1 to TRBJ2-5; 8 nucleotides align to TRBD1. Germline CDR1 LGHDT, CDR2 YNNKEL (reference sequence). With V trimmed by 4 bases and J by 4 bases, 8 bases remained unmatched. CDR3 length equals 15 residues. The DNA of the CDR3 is TGTGCCAGCAGCCGAGGGGACAGGCGAGGAGAGACCCAGTACTTC. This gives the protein CASSRGDRRGETQYF.

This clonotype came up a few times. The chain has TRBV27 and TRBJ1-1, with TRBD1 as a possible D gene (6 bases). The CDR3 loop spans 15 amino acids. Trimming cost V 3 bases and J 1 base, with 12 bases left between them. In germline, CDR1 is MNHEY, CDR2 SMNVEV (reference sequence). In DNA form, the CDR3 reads TGTGCCAGCAGTTTTGCAGGGGCTCGGAACACTGAAGCTTTCTTT. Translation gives CASSFAGARNTEAFF.

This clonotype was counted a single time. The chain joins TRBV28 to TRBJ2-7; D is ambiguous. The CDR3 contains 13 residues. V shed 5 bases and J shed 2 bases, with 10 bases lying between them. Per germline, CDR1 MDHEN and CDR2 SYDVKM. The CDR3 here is CASSRLGAYEQYF. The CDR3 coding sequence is TGTGCCAGCAGTCGCCTAGGTGCCTACGAGCAGTACTTC.

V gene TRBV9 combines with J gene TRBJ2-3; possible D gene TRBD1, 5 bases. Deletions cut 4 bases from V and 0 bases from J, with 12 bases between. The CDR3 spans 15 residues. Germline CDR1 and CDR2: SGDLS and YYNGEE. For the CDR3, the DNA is TGTGCCAGCAGCCCTGTAGGACAAAGCACAGATACGCAGTATTTT. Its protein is CASSPVGQSTDTQYF.